This TCR beta chain originates from a study of blood T cell repertoires in COVID-19. About the study: Acute and convalescent COVID-19 samples came from the United States, Italy and Spain. The analysed material was cDNA or gDNA that came from T cells, B-cell-depleted T cells, or PBMCs.

Clones were sequenced by immunoSEQ multiplex PCR, and TCRdb holds only the in-frame ones, with some missing. The table includes about 440,000 clones, about 91% detected once. Losses at the gene ends were 0 bases for V and 4 bases for J; bases not matched to a gene: 8. CDR3 length equals 17 residues. Germline CDR1 SGHTS, CDR2 YDEGEE. Source material: peripheral blood. The rearrangement uses TRBV5-8 and TRBJ1-5; 9 nucleotides match TRBD1. The TCR sequence derives from a woman aged 50 to 60 with COVID-19, enrolled during active disease. This CDR3 is CASSLGWDRAQNQPQHF. For the CDR3, the DNA is TGTGCCAGCAGCTTGGGATGGGACAGGGCCCAAAATCAGCCCCAGCATTTT.